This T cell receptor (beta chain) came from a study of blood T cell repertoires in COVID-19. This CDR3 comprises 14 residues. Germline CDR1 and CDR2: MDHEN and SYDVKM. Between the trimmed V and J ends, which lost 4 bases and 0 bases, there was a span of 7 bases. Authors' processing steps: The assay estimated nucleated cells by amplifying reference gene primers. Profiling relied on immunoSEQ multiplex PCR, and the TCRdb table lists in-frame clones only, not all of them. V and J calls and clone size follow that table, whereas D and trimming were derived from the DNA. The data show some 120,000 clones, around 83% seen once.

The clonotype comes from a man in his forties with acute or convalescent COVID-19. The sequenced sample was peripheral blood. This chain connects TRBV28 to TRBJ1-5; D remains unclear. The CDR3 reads CASSSPGSNQPQHF. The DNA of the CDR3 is TGTGCCAGCAGTTCACCAGGTAGCAATCAGCCCCAGCATTTT. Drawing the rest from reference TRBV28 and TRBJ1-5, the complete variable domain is DVKVTQSSRYLVKRTGEKVFLECVQDMDHENMFWYRQDPGLGLRLIYFSYDVKMKEKGDIPEGYSVSREKKERFSLILESASTNQTSMYLCASSSPGSNQPQHFGDGTRLSIL.